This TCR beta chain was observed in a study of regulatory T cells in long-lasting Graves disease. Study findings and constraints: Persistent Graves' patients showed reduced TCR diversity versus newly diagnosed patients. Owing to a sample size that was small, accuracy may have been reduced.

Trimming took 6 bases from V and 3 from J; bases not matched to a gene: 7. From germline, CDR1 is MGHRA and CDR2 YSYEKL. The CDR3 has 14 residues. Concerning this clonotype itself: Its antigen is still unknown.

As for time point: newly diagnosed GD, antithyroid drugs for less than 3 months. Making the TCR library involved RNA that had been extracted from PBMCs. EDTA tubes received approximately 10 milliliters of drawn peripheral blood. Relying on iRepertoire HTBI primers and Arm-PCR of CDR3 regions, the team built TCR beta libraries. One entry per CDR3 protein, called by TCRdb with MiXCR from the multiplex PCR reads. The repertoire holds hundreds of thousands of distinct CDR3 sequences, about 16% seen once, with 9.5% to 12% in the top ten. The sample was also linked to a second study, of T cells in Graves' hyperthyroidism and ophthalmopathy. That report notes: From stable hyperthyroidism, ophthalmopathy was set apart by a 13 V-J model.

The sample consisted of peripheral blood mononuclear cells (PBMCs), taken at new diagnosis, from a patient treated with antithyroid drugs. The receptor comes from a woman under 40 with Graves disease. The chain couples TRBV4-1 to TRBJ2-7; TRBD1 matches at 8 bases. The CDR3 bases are TGCGCCAGCAGTCCGGTCGACAGGGGCTACGAGCAGTACTTC. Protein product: CASSPVDRGYEQYF.